Listed below are T cell receptor beta chains from one sample, sequenced in a study of control samples from healthy donors and cancer patients. Method: immunoSEQ multiplex PCR; TCRdb's copy keeps in-frame clones and lacks some. The table has approximately 130,000 clones, roughly 90% seen once. Sequencing used blood. The receptors derive from a man aged 45-60 years in good health. The CDR3 runs from the conserved cysteine through the conserved F or W. Each record gives: D gene, clone size, J gene, V gene, CDR3 protein, CDR3 DNA. A D gene is named only where the DNA matches it firmly. Size tells how often a clone was seen (once, few, many) or the class of an expanded clone, and some rows leave it out.

-,once,TRBJ2-3,TRBV18,CASSPGGGTDTQYF,TGTGCCAGCTCACCAGGCGGGGGCACAGATACGCAGTATTTT
-,-,TRBJ2-3,TRBV21-1,CASSNKKPSGGAGDTQYF,TGTGCCAGCAGCAATAAGAAGCCTAGCGGGGGGGCGGGAGATACGCAGTATTTT
-,-,TRBJ1-1,TRBV28,CASSLLGFTEAFF,TGTGCCAGCAGTTTGCTAGGGTTCACTGAAGCTTTCTTT
TRBD1,once,TRBJ1-5,TRBV29-1,CSVEESGQGKPQHF,TGCAGCGTTGAAGAATCCGGACAGGGTAAGCCCCAGCATTTT
-,-,TRBJ2-2,TRBV3-1/TRBV3-2,CASTPLQGIVTGELFF,TGTGCCAGCACCCCCTTACAGGGTATCGTCACCGGGGAGCTGTTTTTT
-,-,TRBJ2-7,TRBV30,CAWSRDLKSYEQYF,TGTGCCTGGAGTCGGGACCTTAAGTCCTACGAGCAGTACTTC
-,-,TRBJ1-1,TRBV12-3/TRBV12-4,CASSRGGTEAFF,TGTGCCAGCAGTCGGGGTGGGACTGAAGCTTTCTTT
-,-,TRBJ2-7,TRBV4-2,CASSPSGTALWEQYF,TGTGCCAGCAGCCCCTCCGGGACGGCCCTCTGGGAGCAGTACTTC
-,-,TRBJ1-2,TRBV14,CASSQARGTGTNYGYTF,TGTGCCAGCAGCCAGGCGAGAGGCACTGGGACTAACTATGGCTACACCTTC
-,-,TRBJ1-3,TRBV7-2,CASRRSGGAGNTIYF,TGTGCCAGCAGGAGATCGGGGGGCGCAGGAAACACCATATATTTT
-,-,TRBJ1-4,TRBV10-2,CASSGMNEKLFF,TGCGCCAGCAGTGGGATGAATGAAAAACTGTTTTTT
-,once,TRBJ2-1,TRBV30,CAWSPLGRNNEQFF,TGTGCCTGGAGCCCCCTCGGGAGAAACAATGAGCAGTTCTTC
-,-,TRBJ1-3,TRBV12-3/TRBV12-4,CASRQYSGNTIYF,TGTGCCAGCAGACAATACTCTGGAAACACCATATATTTT
-,-,TRBJ2-1,TRBV9,CASSLQGGNEQFF,TGTGCCAGCAGCCTACAGGGTGGGAATGAGCAGTTCTTC
-,-,TRBJ1-5,TRBV18,CASSLEGSWQPQHF,TGTGCCAGCTCCCTGGAGGGGTCGTGGCAGCCCCAGCATTTT
-,-,TRBJ1-6,TRBV7-5,CARSFLRGAYNSPLHF,TGTGCCAGAAGCTTTCTCAGGGGTGCCTATAATTCACCCCTCCACTTT
-,-,TRBJ2-2,TRBV19,CASSVGPFNTGELFF,TGTGCCAGTAGTGTAGGACCATTCAACACCGGGGAGCTGTTTTTT
TRBD1,-,TRBJ2-7,TRBV5-1,CASSLGTGPREQYF,TGCGCCAGCAGCTTAGGGACAGGGCCTCGGGAGCAGTACTTC
-,-,TRBJ1-6,TRBV7-2,CASSQGFLSSPLHF,TGTGCCAGCAGCCAGGGGTTTTTGAGTTCACCCCTCCACTTT
-,-,TRBJ1-5,TRBV18,CASSPPGGLGNQPQHF,TGTGCCAGCTCACCACCGGGGGGCTTGGGCAATCAGCCCCAGCATTTT
TRBD1,-,TRBJ1-1,TRBV5-1,CASSLRRGLGTEAFF,TGCGCCAGCAGCTTGCGGAGGGGGCTAGGCACTGAAGCTTTCTTT
TRBD1,once,TRBJ1-4,TRBV6-5,CASSRTGGREKLFF,TGTGCCAGCAGTCGGACAGGGGGCCGTGAAAAACTGTTTTTT
TRBD1,-,TRBJ1-2,TRBV7-2,CASSLERDRGGYTF,TGTGCCAGCAGCTTAGAAAGGGACAGAGGGGGCTACACCTTC
TRBD1,-,TRBJ2-1,TRBV7-7,CASSSTTGAYNEQFF,TGTGCCAGCAGCTCCACGACAGGGGCCTACAATGAGCAGTTCTTC
-,-,TRBJ2-7,TRBV6-5,CASSYSGRNSYEQYF,TGTGCCAGCAGTTACTCAGGCAGGAACTCCTACGAGCAGTACTTC
-,-,TRBJ1-2,TRBV5-1,CASSLEQGYGYTF,TGCGCCAGCAGCTTGGAACAGGGTTATGGCTACACCTTC
-,-,TRBJ1-5,TRBV19,CASSIGQGITQPQHF,TGTGCCAGTAGTATTGGCCAGGGTATCACTCAGCCCCAGCATTTT
TRBD1,-,TRBJ1-5,TRBV19,CASRDRGLESNQPQHF,TGTGCCAGTCGGGACAGGGGGCTCGAGAGCAATCAGCCCCAGCATTTT
-,-,TRBJ1-3,TRBV2,CASSPSGVSGNTIYF,TGTGCCAGCAGTCCTTCCGGGGTTAGTGGAAACACCATATATTTT
-,-,TRBJ1-5,TRBV10-2,CASSVTGINQPQHF,TGCGCCAGCAGTGTTACAGGGATCAATCAGCCCCAGCATTTT
TRBD1,-,TRBJ2-7,TRBV10-3,CAISGTDVEQYF,TGTGCCATCAGCGGGACAGACGTCGAGCAGTACTTC
TRBD1,-,TRBJ2-5,TRBV10-3,CATLGRGLQETQYF,TGTGCCACCCTGGGCAGGGGGCTCCAAGAGACCCAGTACTTC
-,-,TRBJ2-2,TRBV7-9,CASSFGSMGTGELFF,TGTGCCAGCAGCTTTGGGAGTATGGGCACCGGGGAGCTGTTTTTT
-,few,TRBJ1-1,TRBV18,CASSPRDKGEAFF,TGTGCCAGCTCACCCCGGGACAAGGGTGAAGCTTTCTTT
-,-,TRBJ1-6,TRBV30,CAWSVQANSPLHF,TGTGCCTGGAGTGTGCAGGCTAATTCACCCCTCCACTTT
TRBD1,-,TRBJ2-3,TRBV5-1,CASSRDRASTDTQYF,TGCGCCAGCAGCCGGGACAGAGCTAGCACAGATACGCAGTATTTT
-,-,TRBJ1-2,TRBV7-9,CASSLYSGAYGYTF,TGTGCCAGCAGCTTATATTCGGGTGCCTATGGCTACACCTTC
TRBD1,-,TRBJ2-1,TRBV10-3,CAISAPGQGSGEQFF,TGTGCCATCAGTGCGCCGGGACAGGGTTCCGGTGAGCAGTTCTTC
-,-,TRBJ1-4,TRBV10-2,CASSEFGGGAGEKLFF,TGCGCCAGCAGTGAGTTTGGGGGGGGCGCCGGTGAAAAACTGTTTTTT
-,once,TRBJ2-1,TRBV14,CASSQDRGRYNEQFF,TGTGCCAGCAGCCAAGATCGCGGTCGTTACAATGAGCAGTTCTTC
-,-,TRBJ2-3,TRBV7-9,CASWGARGDTQYF,TGTGCCAGCTGGGGGGCCAGGGGCGATACGCAGTATTTT